Listed below are T cell receptor beta chains from one sample, sequenced in a study of blood T cell repertoires in COVID-19. The data were produced by immunoSEQ multiplex PCR, yet TCRdb's version contains in-frame clones alone and is incomplete. The sample gives some 76,000 clones, 90% of which show up once; 5% to 6.5% is in the top ten. The sample was peripheral blood. The source is a woman aged 18 to 35 with acute or convalescent COVID-19. CDR3s include the opening cysteine and the closing phenylalanine or tryptophan.

j_gene | v_gene | CDR3aa
TRBJ1-1 | TRBV7-8 | CASSPQAGRKNTEAFF
TRBJ2-2 | TRBV5-1 | CASSLEPVKNTGELFF
TRBJ1-1 | TRBV6-5 | CASSRQGGNTEAFF
TRBJ1-4 | TRBV18 | CASSQGGWGEKLFF
TRBJ2-1 | TRBV19 | CASSITRYSSYNEQFF
TRBJ1-1 | TRBV19 | CASHAWDRVAGAFF
TRBJ2-1 | TRBV12-3/TRBV12-4 | CASSELQGFQFF
TRBJ1-1 | TRBV6-5 | CASSYSRKTNTEAFF
TRBJ1-2 | TRBV4-1 | CASSQDSGGGRGYYGYTF
TRBJ1-1 | TRBV6-1 | CASSELPRVTEAFF
TRBJ1-5 | TRBV15 | CATSRDSYSNQPQHF
TRBJ1-5 | TRBV19 | CASSLRGNQPQHF
TRBJ2-3 | TRBV19 | CASSMSQVTDTQYF
TRBJ1-1 | TRBV19 | CASSMAGDRNTAFF
TRBJ2-5 | TRBV6-2/TRBV6-3 | CASSRGTSGRSETQYF
TRBJ2-1 | TRBV7-2 | CASSLGQYNEQFF
TRBJ2-7 | TRBV5-6 | CASSLYRAYEQYF
TRBJ2-5 | TRBV11-2 | CASSLVAETQYF
TRBJ2-7 | TRBV7-2 | CASSLSSGRFYF
TRBJ1-2 | TRBV10-3 | CAISGTGGAGYTF
TRBJ2-2 | TRBV29-1 | CSVKGGNTGELFF
TRBJ2-4 | TRBV12-3/TRBV12-4 | CASSLGQKNIQYF
TRBJ2-1 | TRBV3-1/TRBV3-2 | CASSLRTTSNEQFF
TRBJ2-1 | TRBV11-3 | CASSSQGKSTEKFF
TRBJ1-1 | TRBV7-9 | CASSLGGWGGERTEAFF
TRBJ2-7 | TRBV27 | CASSLSASGSYEQYF
TRBJ1-4 | TRBV7-9 | CASSLGGRGATNEKLFF
TRBJ1-4 | TRBV5-1 | CASSTGGGANEKLFF
TRBJ2-1 | TRBV11-3 | CASSPRTSGATYNEQFF
TRBJ2-7 | TRBV27 | CASSPGTGIYEQYF
TRBJ2-7 | TRBV4-1 | CASSPAGGNEQYF
TRBJ2-1 | TRBV5-1 | CASRRNNEQFF
TRBJ2-3 | TRBV3-1/TRBV3-2 | CASSQTRTSSILTDTQYF
TRBJ2-2 | TRBV3-1/TRBV3-2 | CASSQKQGVNTGELFF
TRBJ2-7 | TRBV5-1 | CASSLVPTYEQYF
TRBJ2-7 | TRBV11-2 | CASSLDQGRREQYF
TRBJ2-5 | TRBV7-2 | CASSSGLGAGQETQYF
TRBJ1-2 | TRBV5-1 | CASSSRQGLDGYTF
TRBJ2-1 | TRBV7-9 | CASSLGEAGAANEQFF
TRBJ2-1 | TRBV20-1 | CSASKLAGGRGNNEQFF
TRBJ2-1 | TRBV7-2 | CASSPGSEQFF
TRBJ2-3 | TRBV15 | CATRKRGSTDTQYF
TRBJ2-5 | TRBV4-2 | CASSQGRREDQETQYF
TRBJ2-3 | TRBV27 | CASRPWGGISTDTQYF
TRBJ2-3 | TRBV27 | CASSSNVPGATQYF
TRBJ1-5 | TRBV30 | CAWSPGGGRTQHF
TRBJ2-7 | TRBV4-1 | CASSQWGGDRPYEQYF
TRBJ1-5 | TRBV6-6 | CASSYLPRADQPQHF
TRBJ1-4 | TRBV19 | CASSTPAGGFEKLFF
TRBJ1-1 | TRBV4-2 | CASSQDGDSTEAFF
TRBJ2-7 | TRBV6-2/TRBV6-3 | CASTPSGRSYEQYF
TRBJ2-1 | TRBV7-2 | CASSLPSKHEQFF
TRBJ2-3 | TRBV7-4 | CASSPDAAQRGLYF
TRBJ1-2 | TRBV14 | CASSRDRFPYGYTF